This T cell receptor beta chain was documented in a study of shared clonotypes between healthy human individuals. Across the whole study: Each donor had three CD4 naive, three CD4 memory, two CD8 naive and one CD8 memory plate. Overall study results and limits: For naive CD4 cells, around 5% of clonotypes were shared across a handful of donors. Clonotype sharing levels among donors were expected to vary with sequencing depth.

The CDR3 contains 15 residues. The germline gives CDR1 LNHDA, CDR2 SQIVND (reference sequence). V was clipped by 6 bases and J by 0 bases, with 13 bases between them. Naive CD8 cells, CD45RO-negative and positively selected for CCR7, excluded terminally differentiated effector memory CD45RA+ cells. A remark on this clone: What it recognizes is unknown.

Assay execution proceeded at the deep level. TCRdb keeps only in-frame clones here, not all; method: immunoSEQ multiplex PCR. Altogether around 2,100,000 clones are present, roughly 94% being singletons, with the ten largest covering approximately 1.2%. What was sequenced was naive CD8+ T cells sorted from blood. The chain carries TRBV19 and TRBJ2-3; a possible D gene is TRBD2 (6 bases). This receptor was identified in a man in his late teens or twenties in good health. The CDR3 loop reads CASRWLARSTDTQYF. The DNA for the CDR3 is TGTGCCAGTAGGTGGCTAGCGCGCAGCACAGATACGCAGTATTTT.